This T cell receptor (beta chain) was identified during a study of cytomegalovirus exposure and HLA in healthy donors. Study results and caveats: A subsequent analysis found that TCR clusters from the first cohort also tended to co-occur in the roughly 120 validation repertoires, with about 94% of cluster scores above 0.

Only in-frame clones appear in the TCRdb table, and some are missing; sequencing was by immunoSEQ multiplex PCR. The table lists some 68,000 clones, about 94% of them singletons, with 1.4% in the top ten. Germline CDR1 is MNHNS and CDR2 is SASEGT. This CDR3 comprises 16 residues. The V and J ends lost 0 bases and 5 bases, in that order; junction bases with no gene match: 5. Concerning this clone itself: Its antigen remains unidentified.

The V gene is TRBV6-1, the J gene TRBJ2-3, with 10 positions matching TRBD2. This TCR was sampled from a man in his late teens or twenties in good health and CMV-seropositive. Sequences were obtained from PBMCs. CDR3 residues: CASSEALAGARDTQYF. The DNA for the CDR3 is TGTGCCAGCAGTGAAGCGCTAGCGGGGGCCAGAGATACGCAGTATTTT.